A selection of T cell receptor beta chains follows, all from one sample in a study of OX40 agonist ivuxolimab in advanced cancers. Assay used: immunoSEQ multiplex PCR; TCRdb lists only in-frame clones, some missing. This table holds over 70,000 clones, around 90% found once. The sample consisted of CD4+ or CD8+ T cells sorted from blood, taken in a trial of the OX40 agonist ivuxolimab. The source of these receptors is an adult with an advanced solid tumor such as melanoma, head and neck, liver or kidney cancer. Each CDR3 is given without its conserved first and last residue. Each record gives: CDR3 protein, V gene.

CDR3 protein: ASSMDKPYEQY
V gene: TRBV7-8

CDR3 protein: ASSLPRSEAF
V gene: TRBV7-9

CDR3 protein: ASSQHTSGKSKGRYNEQF
V gene: TRBV4-1

CDR3 protein: ASSEVYIRWDQPQH
V gene: TRBV6-1

CDR3 protein: ASSDPEVYGYT
V gene: TRBV7-9

CDR3 protein: ASSHRLYGYT
V gene: TRBV9

CDR3 protein: ASSSRDRNTEAF
V gene: TRBV11-3

CDR3 protein: ASSLYRGMEEKLF
V gene: TRBV28

CDR3 protein: ASSSRYRTGGAAKNIQY
V gene: TRBV11-1

CDR3 protein: ASSLSQRSAYEQY
V gene: TRBV28

CDR3 protein: AWSTQGDQPQH
V gene: TRBV30

CDR3 protein: ASRGPGQGGYGYT
V gene: TRBV6-5

CDR3 protein: ASSLTRQGARYGYT
V gene: TRBV27

CDR3 protein: ASSLDVGQGHQPQH
V gene: TRBV7-3

CDR3 protein: ASSRTDSGNTIY
V gene: TRBV2

CDR3 protein: ASSFSADTQY
V gene: TRBV28

CDR3 protein: ASSIGTSGRNEQY
V gene: TRBV19

CDR3 protein: ASRSGAQY
V gene: TRBV2

CDR3 protein: ASSRQGITLSGNTIY
V gene: TRBV4-1

CDR3 protein: AWGETTDTQY
V gene: TRBV30

CDR3 protein: ASSPQTSGRAKNEQF
V gene: TRBV7-9

CDR3 protein: ASGQSAGTENTGELF
V gene: TRBV12-5

CDR3 protein: ASRRGSNTEAF
V gene: TRBV19

CDR3 protein: ASRPYISSDTGELF
V gene: TRBV19

CDR3 protein: ASSLRQQVTEAF
V gene: TRBV13

CDR3 protein: ASSYVGQGAKNIQY
V gene: TRBV6-5

CDR3 protein: ASSLPANTDTQY
V gene: TRBV27

CDR3 protein: ASSPWTGGHEQY
V gene: TRBV7-6

CDR3 protein: AWSGQGVKLF
V gene: TRBV30

CDR3 protein: ASGKYTGELF
V gene: TRBV25-1

CDR3 protein: ASSLTGSRYQPQH
V gene: TRBV7-8

CDR3 protein: AISTDSIST
V gene: TRBV10-3